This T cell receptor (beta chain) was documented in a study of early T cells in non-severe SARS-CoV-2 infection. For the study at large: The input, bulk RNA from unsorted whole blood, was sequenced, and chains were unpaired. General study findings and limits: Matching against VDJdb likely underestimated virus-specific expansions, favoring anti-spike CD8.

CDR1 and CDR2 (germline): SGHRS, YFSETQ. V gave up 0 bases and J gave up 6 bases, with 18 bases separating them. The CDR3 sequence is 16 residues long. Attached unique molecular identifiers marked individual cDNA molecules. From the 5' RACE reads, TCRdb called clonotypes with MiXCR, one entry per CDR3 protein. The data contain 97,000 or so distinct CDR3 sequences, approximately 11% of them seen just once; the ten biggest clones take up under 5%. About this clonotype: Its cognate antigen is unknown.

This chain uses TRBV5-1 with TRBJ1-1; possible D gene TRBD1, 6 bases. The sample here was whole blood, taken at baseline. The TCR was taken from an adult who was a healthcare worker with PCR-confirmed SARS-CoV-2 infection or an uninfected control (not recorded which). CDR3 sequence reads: CASSLAAGTPRPEAFF. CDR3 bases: TGCGCCAGCAGCTTGGCCGCGGGGACACCCCGGCCTGAAGCTTTCTTT.